The clone carrying this T cell receptor beta chain was seen at least ten times. Its antigen remains unknown. This entry is derived from a study of shared clonotypes between healthy human individuals. General study findings and limits: Rarefaction demonstrated incomplete sorted-subset sequencing despite large depth.

The CDR3 has 16 amino acids. The ends lost 3 bases at V and 0 bases at J; junction bases unmatched: 8. The germline gives CDR1 SGHRS, CDR2 YFSETQ. Sequencing used immunoSEQ multiplex PCR; TCRdb keeps in-frame clones, though not all of them. The sample lists over a million clones; 78% were seen once. The sample was memory CD4+ T cells from PBMCs. Regarding subset: CD45RA-negative fraction. This receptor was identified in a man between 18 and 29 years old in good health. Some clones in this sample may be carry-over from other donors' samples. The genes are TRBV5-1 and TRBJ1-2; 7 nucleotides align to TRBD1. The CDR3 region is CASSWDGTEANYGYTF. CDR3 bases: TGCGCCAGCAGCTGGGACGGGACAGAAGCTAACTATGGCTACACCTTC.